The 25 T cell receptor beta chains given below trace back to one sample, sequenced in a study of identical twins. MiXCR was run by TCRdb on the 5' RACE reads, yielding one entry per CDR3 protein. The sample holds about 690,000 distinct CDR3 sequences, roughly 20% seen once. The same specimen was also included in a second study, on T cells expressing NK-cell markers.

The sample comprised PBMCs. The receptors come from a woman aged 18-30 years in good health.

This clonotype has more than one count but fewer than ten. The V and J genes are TRBV19 and TRBJ2-1; 11 bases fit TRBD2. The CDR3 runs to 15 residues. CDR1 LNHDA and CDR2 SQIVND come from the germline V gene (reference sequence). V lost 4 bases and J lost 10; bases outside the gene matches: 9. CDR3 in amino acids: CASSSTSGSFLEQFF. In nucleotides, the CDR3 is TGTGCCAGTAGTAGTACTAGCGGGAGTTTTCTGGAGCAGTTCTTC.

Points on this clonotype: A much bigger clone sits one base away, suggesting this may be a read error. The chain employs TRBV5-1 and TRBJ2-1, with 9 bases identical to TRBD2. Per germline, CDR1 SGHRS and CDR2 YFSETQ. With V trimmed by 0 bases and J by 3 bases, 4 bases remained unmatched. This CDR3 contains 16 residues. The CDR3 sequence is CASSLEAGGHYNEQFF. The CDR3 coding sequence is TGCGCCAGCAGCTTGGAAGCGGGGGGCCACTACAATGAGCAGTTCTTC.

This clonotype showed up many times. V gene TRBV7-9 combines with J gene TRBJ2-2; 12 bases are a match to TRBD1. From germline, CDR1 is SEHNR and CDR2 FQNEAQ (reference sequence). Trimming cost V 5 bases and J 7 bases; bases outside gene matches: 8. CDR3 length equals 16 residues. For the CDR3, the DNA is TGTGCCAGCAGCGAACCGGGACAGGGGGCAGTCGGGGAGCTGTTTTTT. It specifies CASSEPGQGAVGELFF.

The chain uses TRBV10-3 and TRBJ2-7, with D maybe TRBD1 (6 bases). Germline CDR1 is ENHRY and CDR2 is SYGVKD. V was clipped by 4 bases and J by 2 bases, with 12 bases between them. The CDR3 has 14 residues. The CDR3 DNA is TGTGCCATCAGTGCCCGGGACATCACCTACGAGCAGTACTTC. This gives the protein CAISARDITYEQYF.

The rearrangement links TRBV7-2 to TRBJ2-1; D gene ambiguous. This CDR3 spans 15 amino acids. Per the germline V gene, CDR1 is SGHTA and CDR2 is FQGNSA. V lost 4 bases to trimming and J lost 2 bases, with 12 bases between them. The chain's CDR3 is CASSSGTGTYNEQFF. CDR3 DNA: TGTGCCAGCAGCTCCGGAACTGGGACCTACAATGAGCAGTTCTTC.

This clonotype was seen a few times. The rearrangement joins TRBV20-1 to TRBJ2-1, with 9 bases aligning to TRBD2. There are 16 residues in the CDR3. Germline CDR1 and CDR2: DFQATT and SNEGSKA (reference sequence). J lost 3 bases, V lost 2 bases, and 8 bases had no gene match. The chain's CDR3 is CSARRSSGRLYNEQFF. For the CDR3, the DNA is TGCAGTGCTAGACGGAGTAGCGGGAGACTCTACAATGAGCAGTTCTTC.

This clonotype was counted only a few times. The chain carries TRBV18 and TRBJ2-5; D unclear. The V end lost 3 bases, the J end lost 2 bases, and 13 bases lay between the germline ends. The CDR3 spans 15 residues. Germline V lookup: CDR1 KGHSH, CDR2 LQKENI. Here the CDR3 DNA reads TGTGCCAGCTCACCGAGGTCGGCATCTCAAGAGACCCAGTACTTC. This gives the protein CASSPRSASQETQYF.

The chain has TRBV20-1 and TRBJ2-1; D is perhaps TRBD1 or TRBD2 (5 bases each). This CDR3 region has 11 residues. Germline CDR1 and CDR2: DFQATT and SNEGSKA (reference sequence). The V gene lost 0 bases and the J gene lost 11 bases, with 8 bases spanning the gap. CDR3 protein: CSARDRGQQFF. The DNA of the CDR3 is TGCAGTGCTAGAGATAGGGGACAGCAGTTCTTC.

This clonotype is termed medium-sized. This rearrangement joins TRBV20-1 to TRBJ1-1; the match to TRBD1 covers 9 bases. Germline CDR1 reads DFQATT; CDR2 reads SNEGSKA (reference sequence). With V trimmed by 1 base and J by 3 bases, 0 bases remained unmatched. CDR3 length: 13 amino acids. For the CDR3, the DNA is TGCAGTGCTAGAGGGACAGGGGACACTGAAGCTTTCTTT. Its protein is CSARGTGDTEAFF.

V is TRBV6-1 and J is TRBJ2-2; TRBD2 agrees at 11 bases. The CDR3 has 16 residues. Losses at the gene ends were 5 bases for V and 3 bases for J; bases not matched to a gene: 5. CDR1 is MNHNS, CDR2 SASEGT, per germline. CDR3 in DNA: TGTGCCAGCAGTCATAGACTAGCGGGGTACACCGGGGAGCTGTTTTTT. Translated: CASSHRLAGYTGELFF.

The rearrangement uses TRBV20-1 and TRBJ2-1; tentatively, D is TRBD2 (5 bases). CDR3 length equals 18 residues. Germline CDR1 is DFQATT and CDR2 is SNEGSKA (reference sequence). Trimming took off 5 bases at V and 0 bases at J, with 23 bases between the two ends. CDR3 amino acids: CSAGPERGPPISYNEQFF. The DNA of the CDR3 is TGCAGTGCTGGTCCGGAACGAGGGCCCCCGATCTCCTACAATGAGCAGTTCTTC.

The chain uses TRBV6-5 and TRBJ1-2; a possible D gene is TRBD1 (6 bases). The germline V and J ends were trimmed by 2 bases and 2 bases, with 9 bases remaining between them. CDR3 size: 14 residues. Per germline, CDR1 MNHEY and CDR2 SVGAGI. CDR3 in amino acids: CASSYGGLNYGYTF. The CDR3 DNA is TGTGCCAGCAGTTACGGGGGGCTCAACTATGGCTACACCTTC.

This clonotype was found a few times. The chain links TRBV20-1 to TRBJ2-4; 8 nucleotides line up with TRBD2. J was trimmed by 4 bases and V by 6 bases; bases with no gene match: 8. Germline values: CDR1 DFQATT, CDR2 SNEGSKA (reference sequence). CDR3 size: 14 residues. CDR3 sequence reads: CSAKDGREKNIQYF. CDR3 DNA: TGCAGTGCAAAGGACGGGAGGGAGAAAAACATTCAGTACTTC.

There are a few counts of this clonotype. The chain employs TRBV29-1 and TRBJ1-2; 7 bases match TRBD1. The CDR3 runs to 11 residues. Germline-derived CDR1 and CDR2 are SQVTM and ANQGSEA. The V gene end was trimmed by 8 bases and the J gene end by 8 bases; junction bases not matched to a gene: 8. The CDR3 here is CSSERGGGYTF. CDR3 in DNA: TGCAGCTCGGAACGAGGGGGCGGCTACACCTTC.

The V and J genes are TRBV12-3 or TRBV12-4 and TRBJ2-1, with D tentatively TRBD2 (5 bases). V lost 6 bases and J 7 bases, leaving 13 bases between the germline ends. CDR3 length: 13 amino acids. CDR3 nucleotides: TGTGCCAGCAGCCTAGCAACTAGAAATGAGCAGTTCTTC. Translating it yields CASSLATRNEQFF.

This chain links TRBV11-2 with TRBJ2-1; tentative D call: TRBD2 (6 bases). Trimming cost V 5 bases and J 4 bases, with 15 bases left between them. The CDR3 contains 15 residues. Per the germline V gene, CDR1 is SGHAT and CDR2 is FQNNGV. The CDR3 loop is CASSLETSGYNEQFF. The CDR3 nucleotides are TGTGCCAGCAGCCTTGAGACTAGTGGATACAATGAGCAGTTCTTC.

This clonotype was picked up a small number of times. The chain joins TRBV20-1 to TRBJ2-3, with D possibly matching TRBD2 (6 bases). CDR3 size: 17 residues. Trimming stripped 0 bases from V and 0 bases from J, with 16 bases between. In germline, CDR1 is DFQATT, CDR2 SNEGSKA (reference sequence). CDR3 DNA sequence: TGCAGTGCTAGAGATTTTCGAACTAGCAGTAGCACAGATACGCAGTATTTT. As protein: CSARDFRTSSSTDTQYF.

This clonotype was counted ten times or more. J is TRBJ2-1 and V is TRBV29-1, with TRBD2 identical over 7 bases. Losses at the gene ends were 7 bases for V and 3 bases for J; bases not matched to a gene: 12. This CDR3 has 15 amino acids. Germline V gives CDR1 SQVTM, CDR2 ANQGSEA. The CDR3 DNA is TGCAGCGCAAGAAACTGGGGAGGGGTCTACAATGAGCAGTTCTTC. Its translation: CSARNWGGVYNEQFF.

In its sample, this clonotype was seen many times. This rearrangement joins TRBV20-1 to TRBJ2-5, with D tentatively TRBD1 or TRBD2 (6 bases each). Trimming removed 6 bases at V and 2 bases at J, with 19 bases between. The CDR3 extends over 15 amino acids. Germline CDR1 is DFQATT and CDR2 is SNEGSKA (reference sequence). CDR3 sequence: CSARDPQGPQETQYF. DNA of the CDR3: TGCAGTGCGCGGGATCCACAGGGACCTCAAGAGACCCAGTACTTC.

This clonotype was recorded a few times. DNA of the CDR3: TGTGCCAGCAGCGGCCCCCAGCGCCAAGAGACCCAGTACTTC. This gives the protein CASSGPQRQETQYF. The chain couples TRBV9 to TRBJ2-5; D ambiguous. Germline CDR1 and CDR2: SGDLS and YYNGEE. V shed 3 bases and J shed 1 base, with 10 bases lying between them. This CDR3 has 14 residues.

V usage is TRBV2 and J usage is TRBJ1-5; D possibly corresponds to TRBD1 (5 bases). The germline gives CDR1 SNHLY, CDR2 FYNNEI. V lost 1 base and J 4 bases, leaving 11 bases between the germline ends. The CDR3 runs to 15 residues. CDR3 sequence: CASSEGDGRNQPQHF. DNA of the CDR3: TGTGCCAGCAGTGAAGGGGACGGCCGAAATCAGCCCCAGCATTTT. Drawing the rest from reference TRBV2 and TRBJ1-5, the complete variable domain is EPEVTQTPSHQVTQMGQEVILRCVPISNHLYFYWYRQILGQKVEFLVSFYNNEISEKSEIFDDQFSVERPDGSNFTLKIRSTKLEDSAMYFCASSEGDGRNQPQHFGDGTRLSIL.

This clonotype was seen a single time. The rearrangement links TRBV12-3 or TRBV12-4 to TRBJ2-5; D is perhaps TRBD1 or TRBD2 (7 bases each). V was clipped by 7 bases and J by 5 bases, with 26 bases between them. CDR3 length: 17 amino acids. CDR3 protein: CASKTWGGGREMETQYF. Here the CDR3 DNA reads TGTGCCAGCAAAACCTGGGGAGGGGGCCGGGAAATGGAGACCCAGTACTTC.

This clonotype was seen more than once but under ten times. CDR3 DNA: TGCAGTGCTTGGGGGACGAACACTGAAGCTTTCTTT. It yields the protein CSAWGTNTEAFF. The chain recombines TRBV20-1 with TRBJ1-1; D is perhaps TRBD1 (5 bases). Germline CDR1 DFQATT, CDR2 SNEGSKA (reference sequence). The CDR3 spans 12 residues. Trimming took 5 bases from V and 1 from J, leaving 8 bases between them.

V gene TRBV12-3 or TRBV12-4 combines with J gene TRBJ2-1; D may be TRBD2 (5 bases). Trimming left V 5 bases short and J 1 base short, with 12 bases between. The CDR3 has 15 residues. The CDR3 protein is CASSQGPGSYNEQFF. In DNA, the CDR3 is TGTGCCAGCAGTCAAGGACCGGGATCCTACAATGAGCAGTTCTTC.

This clonotype occurred a few times. V usage is TRBV10-3 and J usage is TRBJ2-2, with TRBD1 matching 7 bases. The CDR3 consists of 13 residues. With 10 bases clipped from V and 6 bases from J, the junction kept 8 bases outside the gene matches. Looked up from germline, CDR1 is ENHRY and CDR2 is SYGVKD. CDR3 in amino acids: CATTGQWAGELFF. CDR3 coding DNA: TGTGCCACTACGGGACAGTGGGCCGGGGAGCTGTTTTTT.